This entry describes one T cell receptor (beta chain). Its antigen remains undetermined. No base-level quality is on record; no much larger clone is a single base apart. Every donor was a healthy Caucasian. Three pairs of female monozygotic twins, all aged roughly 18 to 29 years, were included in the twin cohort. Peripheral blood mononuclear cells were used as the source from which RNA for TCR libraries was isolated. Libraries came from 5' RACE. For sequencing, an Illumina HiSeq 2000 was employed. A universal primer binding site was added through template switching, and the final cDNA carried a unique molecular identifier so that TCR cDNA molecules could be counted accurately. First-strand cDNA for TCR alpha and beta chains was synthesized from specific primers in the conserved constant-segment region. To control for contamination, every cDNA library carried two barcodes: a SMART-Mk sample barcode plus Illumina barcodes. TruSeq adapter sequences and Illumina sample barcodes were added in two successive PCR steps. TCR alpha and beta cDNA libraries were sequenced on the Illumina HiSeq platform with custom primers. Concerning the study's data processing: Unique molecular identifiers were extracted from raw reads with MiGEC, and CDR3 positions were determined with MiXCR. For each individual, recombination models were inferred using an EM algorithm with the repgenHMM and IGoR tools. Shared clonotype analysis was performed with the tcR package in R, normalizing sharing by the product of cloneset sizes. To study raw recombination free of thymic and clonal selection effects, out-of-frame nonproductive sequences were analyzed. Using fastp trimming at Q25 and MiXCR clonotype assembly, TCRdb reanalyzed the public sequencing data and kept in-frame beta chains. Rows merge per CDR3 protein into single entries with the most common DNA and genes. TCRdb's processing, not the study's, gives the V and J calls here. Across this sample there are some 760,000 distinct CDR3 sequences, with approximately 18% seen only once. The top ten clones comprise roughly 14% of the sample.

The germline ends are 18 bases apart after V is trimmed by 2 bases and J by 6 bases. Reading from cysteine to phenylalanine, the CDR3 counts 15 amino acids. Of all the DNA, just the CDR3 is kept, 45 bases in frame from base 1. From the germline V gene (reference sequence), CDR1 is DFQATT and CDR2 is SNEGSKA. The data stem from a study of identical twins (dated by TCRdb to about 2016). Some background on the complete study: The study deep-sequenced TCR alpha and beta repertoires from monozygotic twins, unrelated adults of various ages and cord blood to test whether fetal clonotypes persist. To rule out contamination, replicate twin experiments were performed at different times with different library preparation protocols. General study outcomes and caveats: Invariant T cells such as MAIT and iNKT could partly confound zero-insertion analyses, though diverse VJ usage argued against this for most clonotypes. Out-of-frame TCR alpha sequences shared between twins showed an excess of low generation-probability sequences compared with coincidental sharing between unrelated individuals. Because the same donors could not be followed over many years, the conclusions relied on cross-sectional statistical analysis. Out-of-frame TCR alpha sharing in monozygotic twins was systematically underestimated by recombination models, whereas sharing between unrelated individuals was in agreement with the recombination models. Excess twin sharing in beta out-of-frame sequences was weaker because fewer shared sequences lowered the signal-to-noise ratio. Abundant cord blood beta clonotypes carried fewer insertions; young adult naive repertoires showed a weaker similar trend, while memory repertoires showed none.

This same sample was also taken into another study, of T cells expressing NK-cell markers. The second study, in turn, reports: Three sorted T-cell subsets (CD3+CD56+NKG2C+, CD3+CD56+NKG2C- and CD3+CD56-NKG2C+) from roughly eight donors had their TCR beta-chain repertoires profiled. Of the eight sequenced donors, seven were found to be HCMV-seropositive and one was found to be HCMV-seronegative. To restrict sorting to alphabetaTCR-expressing T cells, an anti-gammadeltaTCR antibody was added in several experiments. For 5 or 6 donors, the dominant CD3+CD56+NKG2C+ clonotypes were among the top 10 CD8+ clonotypes and accounted for about 1.0-7.5% of CD8+ T cells. Those dominant clonotypes were again the most abundant among CD3+CD56-NKG2C+ cells in four donors, at about 25-60.1%. Whether the expanded NKG2C-expressing T cell clones were specific for HCMV antigens was left unclear. The study sequenced eight donors, all healthy volunteers chosen at random: three men and five women. HCMV-specific IgG was detected in serum with a commercial ELISA kit to determine HCMV serostatus. For a handful of donors, unsorted PBMC were also used to sequence bulk peripheral blood T-cell repertoires. MIGEC was used to demultiplex reads and group the reads by UMI, and MiTCR was used to assemble and quantify clonotypes. To remove erroneous sequences, TCR cDNA sequences were retained only when supported by two or more reads. The tcR package was used for downstream repertoire analysis, with clonotypes matched between fractions based on CDR3 nucleotide sequence plus V segment. VDJmatch was used to annotate antigen specificity against VDJdb, with one amino acid substitution in CDR3 allowed.

Sequenced: PBMCs. The origin of this receptor is a woman under 30 in good health. The chain was built from TRBV20-1 and TRBJ2-3; the D gene is perhaps TRBD1 or TRBD2, as each covers 6 bases. The DNA reads TGCAGTGCTAGAATTCCGGGGGCGCCCACGGATACGCAGTATTTT. Its translation reads: CSARIPGAPTDTQYF.